This T cell receptor (beta chain) was sequenced in a study of cytomegalovirus exposure and HLA in healthy donors. Study-level information: There were under 130 million unique TCR beta sequences, drawn from some 180 million T cells, in an earlier analysis.

Study results and caveats: A later analysis revealed that TCR association rates differed between HLA loci, peaking at DRB1 and bottoming out at HLA-C.

Amplification used 60 Vbeta primers and 13 Jbeta primers. The protocol was immunoSEQ multiplex PCR, while the TCRdb copy is restricted to in-frame clones and leaves out a portion. The repertoire holds about 190,000 clones, with approximately 80% as singletons. Germline V CDR1 and CDR2: SGHRS, YFSETQ. With 6 bases clipped from V and 3 bases from J, the junction kept 6 bases outside the gene matches. CDR3 length: 14 amino acids. Concerning this clone: Its specificity is not known.

The TCR comes from a woman between 35 and 50 years old in good health and CMV-seronegative. Input material: PBMCs. J is TRBJ2-1 and V is TRBV5-1; 7 bases match TRBD2. The chain's CDR3 is CASNPSGVYNEQFF. In DNA form, the CDR3 reads TGCGCCAGCAACCCTAGCGGAGTCTACAATGAGCAGTTCTTC.